The table lists the clone carrying this T cell receptor beta chain with many counts. This entry belongs to a study of T cells in Graves' hyperthyroidism and ophthalmopathy. There were TCR beta CDR3 regions amplified from RNA transcripts. When the TCR CDR3 underwent first-round RT-PCR, the HTBI primer set was used. One entry per CDR3 protein results from TCRdb running MiXCR on the multiplex PCR reads. Of under 600,000 distinct CDR3 sequences detected, approximately 15% appear once; the ten largest clones hold under 3.5%. CDR1 and CDR2 (germline): MDHEN, SYDVKM. Trimming cost V 6 bases and J 4 bases; bases outside gene matches: 8. The CDR3 covers 14 residues. The cohort's ophthalmopathy patients, a group with duration under 3 months, had a Clinical Activity Score of at least 3 and a NOSPECS grade of at least 4. PBMCs were obtained from 10 ml fresh peripheral blood.

Material: blood. The V call is TRBV28, the J call TRBJ2-7, with TRBD1 matching 8 bases. The receptor's source is a woman between 35 and 50 years old with Graves' ophthalmopathy. The CDR3 nucleotides read TGTGCCAGCAGATTGACAGGGGCCTCATACGAGCAGTACTTC. Its translation: CASRLTGASYEQYF. Full variable domain (missing parts from reference TRBV28 and TRBJ2-7): DVKVTQSSRYLVKRTGEKVFLECVQDMDHENMFWYRQDPGLGLRLIYFSYDVKMKEKGDIPEGYSVSREKKERFSLILESASTNQTSMYLCASRLTGASYEQYFGPGTRLTVT.